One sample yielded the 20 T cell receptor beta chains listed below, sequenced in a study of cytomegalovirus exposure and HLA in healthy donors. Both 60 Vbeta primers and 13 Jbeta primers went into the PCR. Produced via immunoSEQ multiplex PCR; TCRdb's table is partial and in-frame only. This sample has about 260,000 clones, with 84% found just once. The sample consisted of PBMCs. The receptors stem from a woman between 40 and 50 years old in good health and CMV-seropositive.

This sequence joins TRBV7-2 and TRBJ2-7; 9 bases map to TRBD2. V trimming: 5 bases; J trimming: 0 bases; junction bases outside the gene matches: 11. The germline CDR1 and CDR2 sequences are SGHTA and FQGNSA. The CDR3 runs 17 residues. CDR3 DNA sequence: TGTGCCAGCAGCGAGCTCCCTAGCGGGGAAAGCTCCTACGAGCAGTACTTC. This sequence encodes CASSELPSGESSYEQYF.

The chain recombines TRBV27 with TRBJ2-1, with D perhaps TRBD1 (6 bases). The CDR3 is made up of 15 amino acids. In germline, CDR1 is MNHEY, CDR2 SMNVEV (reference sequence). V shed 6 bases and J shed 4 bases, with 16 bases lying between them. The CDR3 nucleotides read TGTGCCAGCAGCAGGGGTGGCGGCCCTTACAATGAGCAGTTCTTC. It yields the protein CASSRGGGPYNEQFF.

This CDR3 reads CASGLVLVGGSYEQYF. CDR3 in DNA: TGTGCTAGTGGTTTGGTACTAGTGGGGGGATCCTACGAGCAGTACTTC. The chain couples TRBV12-5 to TRBJ2-7; TRBD2 is a possible D gene (6 bases). V was clipped by 0 bases and J by 1 base, with 13 bases between them. The CDR3 extends over 16 amino acids. Germline V lookup: CDR1 LGHNT, CDR2 FRNRAP.

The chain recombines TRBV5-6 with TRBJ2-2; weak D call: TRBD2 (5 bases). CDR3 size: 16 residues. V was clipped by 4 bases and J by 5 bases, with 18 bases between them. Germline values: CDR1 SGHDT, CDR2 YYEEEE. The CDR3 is CASSLLGGNPTGELFF. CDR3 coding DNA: TGTGCCAGCAGCCTCCTAGGAGGTAATCCGACCGGGGAGCTGTTTTTT.

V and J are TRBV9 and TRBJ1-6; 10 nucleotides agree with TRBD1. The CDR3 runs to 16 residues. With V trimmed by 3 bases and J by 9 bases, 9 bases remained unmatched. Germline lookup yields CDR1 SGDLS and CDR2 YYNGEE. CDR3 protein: CASSDRQGASGSPLHF. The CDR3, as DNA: TGTGCCAGCAGCGACCGACAGGGGGCTTCTGGTTCACCCCTCCACTTT.

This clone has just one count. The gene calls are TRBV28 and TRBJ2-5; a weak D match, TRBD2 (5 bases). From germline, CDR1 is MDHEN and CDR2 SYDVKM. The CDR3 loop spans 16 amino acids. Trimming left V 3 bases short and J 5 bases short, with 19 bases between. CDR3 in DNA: TGTGCCAGCAGTTTTAGTTTAGGGATGGAGGTGGAGACCCAGTACTTC. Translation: CASSFSLGMEVETQYF.

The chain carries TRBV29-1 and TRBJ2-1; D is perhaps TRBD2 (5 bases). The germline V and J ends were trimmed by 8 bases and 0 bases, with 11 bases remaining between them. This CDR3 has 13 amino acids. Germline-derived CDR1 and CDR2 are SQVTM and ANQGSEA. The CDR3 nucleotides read TGCAGCCACTCGGGGAGCTCCTACAATGAGCAGTTCTTC. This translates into CSHSGSSYNEQFF.

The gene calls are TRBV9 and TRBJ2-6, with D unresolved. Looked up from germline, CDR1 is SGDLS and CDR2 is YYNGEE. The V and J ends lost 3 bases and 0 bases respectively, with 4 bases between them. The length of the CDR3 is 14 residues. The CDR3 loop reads CASSANSGANVLTF. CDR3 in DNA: TGTGCCAGCAGCGCAAACTCTGGGGCCAACGTCCTGACTTTC.

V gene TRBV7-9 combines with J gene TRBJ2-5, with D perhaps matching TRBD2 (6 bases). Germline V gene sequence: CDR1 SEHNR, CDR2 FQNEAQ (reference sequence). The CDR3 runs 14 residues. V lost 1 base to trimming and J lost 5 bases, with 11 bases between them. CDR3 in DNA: TGTGCCAGCAGCTTAGTAGCGGCAGGGGAGACCCAGTACTTC. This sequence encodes CASSLVAAGETQYF.

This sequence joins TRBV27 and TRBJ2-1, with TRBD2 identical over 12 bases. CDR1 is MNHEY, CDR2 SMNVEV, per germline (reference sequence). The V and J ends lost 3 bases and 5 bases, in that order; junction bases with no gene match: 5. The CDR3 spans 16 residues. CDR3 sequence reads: CASSFRTSGTHNEQFF. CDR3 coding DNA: TGTGCCAGCAGTTTCCGGACTAGCGGGACCCACAATGAGCAGTTCTTC.

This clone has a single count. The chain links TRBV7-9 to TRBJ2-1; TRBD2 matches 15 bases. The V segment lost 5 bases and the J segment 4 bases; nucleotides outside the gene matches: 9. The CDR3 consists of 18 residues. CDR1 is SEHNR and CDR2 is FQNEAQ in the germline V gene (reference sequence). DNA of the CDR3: TGTGCCAGCAGCCTTAGTTCTGGGACTAGCGGGAGGTACAATGAGCAGTTCTTC. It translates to CASSLSSGTSGRYNEQFF.

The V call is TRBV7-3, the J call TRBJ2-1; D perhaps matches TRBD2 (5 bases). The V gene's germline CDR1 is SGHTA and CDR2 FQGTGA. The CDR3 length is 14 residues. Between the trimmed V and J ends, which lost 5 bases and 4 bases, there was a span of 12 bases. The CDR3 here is CASSEGQEYNEQFF. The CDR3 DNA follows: TGTGCCAGCAGCGAGGGCCAAGAGTACAATGAGCAGTTCTTC.

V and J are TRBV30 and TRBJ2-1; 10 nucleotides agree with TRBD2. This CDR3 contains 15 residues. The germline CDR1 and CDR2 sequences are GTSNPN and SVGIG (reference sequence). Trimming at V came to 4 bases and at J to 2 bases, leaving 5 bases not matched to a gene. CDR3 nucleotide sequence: TGTGCCTGGACCCCACTAGCGGGGACCTACAATGAGCAGTTCTTC. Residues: CAWTPLAGTYNEQFF.

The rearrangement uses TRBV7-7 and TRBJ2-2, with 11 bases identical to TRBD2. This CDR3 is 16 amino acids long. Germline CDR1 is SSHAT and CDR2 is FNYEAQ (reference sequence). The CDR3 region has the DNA TGTGCTAGCGGCCGACTAGCGGGAAAGAACACCGGGGAGCTGTTTTTT. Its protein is CASGRLAGKNTGELFF.

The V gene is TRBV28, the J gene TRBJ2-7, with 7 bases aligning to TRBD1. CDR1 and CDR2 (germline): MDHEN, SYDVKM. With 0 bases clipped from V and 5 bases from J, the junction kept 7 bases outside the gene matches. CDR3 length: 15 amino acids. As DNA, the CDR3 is TGTGCCAGCAGTTTATGGGAAAGAGACAGGGACGAGCAGTACTTC. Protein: CASSLWERDRDEQYF.

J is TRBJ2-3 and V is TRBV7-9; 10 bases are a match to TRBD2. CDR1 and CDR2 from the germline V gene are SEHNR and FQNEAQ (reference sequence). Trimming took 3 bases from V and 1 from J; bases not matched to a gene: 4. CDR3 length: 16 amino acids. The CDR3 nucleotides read TGTGCCAGCAGCTTTCCACTAGCGGGACGCACAGATACGCAGTATTTT. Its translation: CASSFPLAGRTDTQYF.

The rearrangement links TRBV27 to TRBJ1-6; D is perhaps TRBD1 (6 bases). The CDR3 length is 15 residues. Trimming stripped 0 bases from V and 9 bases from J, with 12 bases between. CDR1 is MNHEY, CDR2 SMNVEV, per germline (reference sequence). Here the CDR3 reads CASSLSGTFVSPLHF. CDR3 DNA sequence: TGTGCCAGCAGTTTATCGGGGACATTTGTTTCACCCCTCCACTTT.

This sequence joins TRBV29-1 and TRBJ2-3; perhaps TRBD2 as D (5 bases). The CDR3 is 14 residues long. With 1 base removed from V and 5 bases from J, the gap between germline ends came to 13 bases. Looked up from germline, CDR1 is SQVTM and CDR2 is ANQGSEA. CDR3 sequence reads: CSVEASKREDTQYF. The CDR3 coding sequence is TGCAGCGTTGAAGCATCGAAGAGGGAAGATACGCAGTATTTT.

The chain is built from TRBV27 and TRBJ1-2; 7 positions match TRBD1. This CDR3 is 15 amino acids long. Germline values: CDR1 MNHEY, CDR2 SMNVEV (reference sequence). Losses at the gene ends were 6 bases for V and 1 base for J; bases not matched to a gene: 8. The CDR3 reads CASRSGTAYNYGYTF. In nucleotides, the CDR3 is TGTGCCAGCAGGTCCGGGACAGCTTATAACTATGGCTACACCTTC.

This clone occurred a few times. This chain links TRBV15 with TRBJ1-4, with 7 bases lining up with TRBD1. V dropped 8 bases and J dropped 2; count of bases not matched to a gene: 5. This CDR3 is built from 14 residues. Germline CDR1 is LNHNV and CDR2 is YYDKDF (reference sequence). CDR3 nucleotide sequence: TGTGCCACCCGACAGGGACACACTAATGAAAAACTGTTTTTT. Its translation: CATRQGHTNEKLFF.